This T cell receptor (beta chain) is from a study of Ad26.COV2.S vaccination and SARS-CoV-2 variants. Some clones are missing from TCRdb's copy, which holds only in-frame ones; the method was immunoSEQ multiplex PCR. The top ten hold 2.5% to 3.5% of the sample, which has about 280,000 clones, about 89% seen once. The treatment is: around 19 received Ad26.COV2.S at low or high dose, single or two shots; about five received placebo; per-sample allocation not given. Day 63 following the first vaccine or placebo injection was when the samples were taken. Trimming stripped 8 bases from V and 0 bases from J, with 3 bases between. This CDR3 is built from 11 residues.

The chain carries TRBV12-3 or TRBV12-4 and TRBJ2-3; D gene uncertain. This specimen consisted of peripheral blood, obtained in a trial of Ad26.COV2.S vaccine versus placebo. The source is a person aged 18-65 years who received the Ad26.COV2.S COVID-19 vaccine or a placebo. The CDR3: CASGSTDTQYF. CDR3 coding DNA: TGTGCCAGCGGTAGCACAGATACGCAGTATTTT.